These T cell receptor beta chains were read from a single sample in a study of blood T cell repertoires in COVID-19. Data came from immunoSEQ multiplex PCR; TCRdb stores just in-frame clones and leaves some out. The sample has about 240,000 clones; around 83% are singletons. Sequences were obtained from peripheral blood. The receptors were sampled from a man younger than 45 who had recovered from COVID-19. The CDR3 runs from the conserved cysteine through the conserved F or W. The order of the fields is CDR3 length, D gene, J gene, V gene, CDR3 protein, CDR3 DNA. The D gene is left open where the match is weak.

length: 16; D: TRBD1; J: TRBJ1-6; V: TRBV7-9; CDR3: CASSLVGAGGNSPLHF; DNA: TGTGCCAGCAGCTTAGTAGGGGCAGGGGGTAATTCACCCCTCCACTTT
length: 12; D: TRBD1; J: TRBJ1-5; V: TRBV2; CDR3: CASRLDRAAQHF; DNA: TGTGCCAGCAGACTCGACAGGGCAGCCCAGCATTTT
length: 15; D: TRBD1; J: TRBJ2-3; V: TRBV28; CDR3: CASSRSRGYTDTQYF; DNA: TGTGCCAGCAGTCGATCCAGGGGGTATACAGATACGCAGTATTTT
length: 14; D: TRBD1; J: TRBJ1-2; V: TRBV5-1; CDR3: CASSFGQGVSGYTF; DNA: TGCGCCAGCAGCTTCGGACAGGGGGTCTCCGGCTACACCTTC
length: 13; D: NA; J: TRBJ2-7; V: TRBV19; CDR3: CASSMGHPLEQYF; DNA: TGTGCCAGTAGTATGGGACATCCGCTTGAGCAGTACTTC
length: 12; D: TRBD1; J: TRBJ2-3; V: TRBV3-1/TRBV3-2; CDR3: CASSQGTGEGHF; DNA: TGTGCCAGCAGCCAAGGGACAGGGGAGGGTCATTTT
length: 13; D: NA; J: TRBJ1-5; V: TRBV10-1; CDR3: CASSGASNQPQHF; DNA: TGCGCCAGCAGTGGGGCCTCCAATCAGCCCCAGCATTTT
length: 13; D: NA; J: TRBJ1-2; V: TRBV5-6; CDR3: CASSLDIRNGYTF; DNA: TGTGCCAGCAGCTTAGACATCAGGAATGGCTACACCTTC
length: 13; D: TRBD1; J: TRBJ2-7; V: TRBV10-1; CDR3: CASSGQGAYEQYF; DNA: TGCGCCAGCAGTGGACAGGGAGCCTACGAGCAGTACTTC
length: 15; D: TRBD1; J: TRBJ1-6; V: TRBV5-1; CDR3: CASSLAGTGDSPLHF; DNA: TGCGCCAGCAGCTTGGCCGGGACAGGAGATTCACCCCTCCACTTT
length: 14; D: NA; J: TRBJ2-2; V: TRBV3-1/TRBV3-2; CDR3: CASSQDASTGELFF; DNA: TGTGCCAGCAGCCAAGACGCCAGCACCGGGGAGCTGTTTTTT
length: 15; D: NA; J: TRBJ2-2; V: TRBV6-1; CDR3: CASSDQGMHTGELFF; DNA: TGTGCCAGCAGTGACCAGGGGATGCACACCGGGGAGCTGTTTTTT
length: 13; D: NA; J: TRBJ1-2; V: TRBV7-9; CDR3: CASSLIQGGGYTF; DNA: TGTGCCAGCAGCTTAATACAGGGCGGGGGCTACACCTTC
length: 15; D: TRBD2; J: TRBJ2-3; V: TRBV10-2; CDR3: CASRGTSGGIDTQYF; DNA: TGCGCCAGCAGGGGGACTAGCGGGGGGATAGATACGCAGTATTTT